This is a list of T cell receptor beta chains from one sample in a study of blood T cell repertoires in COVID-19. Profiled with immunoSEQ multiplex PCR; TCRdb holds only in-frame clones, not every one. Among around 100,000 clones listed, around 90% were seen once. The sequencing input was peripheral blood. All receptors derive from a man in his fifties or sixties with active or convalescent COVID-19. Each CDR3 is given with its conserved first and last residue. A D gene is named only where the DNA matches it firmly. The size entry is marked missing in some rows and otherwise reads once, few, many or a size class.

D	size	J	V	DNA	CDR3
TRBD2	.	TRBJ2-3	TRBV5-1	TGCGCCAGCAGCTTGGGGCCCCTAGCGGGGCGCACAGATACGCAGTATTTT	CASSLGPLAGRTDTQYF
.	once	TRBJ2-7	TRBV28	TGTGCCAGCAGTTTATCAGGGGAAATCTACGAGCAGTACTTC	CASSLSGEIYEQYF
.	.	TRBJ1-3	TRBV5-5	TGTGCCAGCAGCACTTCTCCGATCTCTGGAAACACCATATATTTT	CASSTSPISGNTIYF
TRBD2	.	TRBJ2-5	TRBV19	TGTGCCAGTAGTATAACTAGCGGGGCCCTCTCCCCAAGCCAGTACTTC	CASSITSGALSPSQYF
TRBD2	.	TRBJ2-1	TRBV2	TGTGCCAGCAGTGATCCGCTAGCGGGGGGCCGGTATGAGCAGTTCTTC	CASSDPLAGGRYEQFF
.	.	TRBJ2-3	TRBV21-1	TGTGCCAGCAGCAAAGCCAACAGCAGCACAGATACGCAGTATTTT	CASSKANSSTDTQYF
TRBD2	.	TRBJ2-1	TRBV5-4	TGTGCCAGCAGCTTGGGGGGCGGGGGCTCCTACAATGAGCAGTTCTTC	CASSLGGGGSYNEQFF
TRBD2	.	TRBJ2-3	TRBV13	TGTGCCAGCAGCTTATCCCGGGGGGGCTTAGATACGCAGTATTTT	CASSLSRGGLDTQYF
.	.	TRBJ2-5	TRBV13	TGTGCCAGCAGCCCGCGGACAGCACAAGAGACCCAGTACTTC	CASSPRTAQETQYF
.	.	TRBJ2-7	TRBV5-6	TGTGCCAGCAGCCGAGGTTCCTACGAGCAGTACTTC	CASSRGSYEQYF
TRBD2	.	TRBJ2-5	TRBV3-1/TRBV3-2	TGTGCCAGCAGCCAAGAAGGTTCAGACAGATGGCTAGCGGGGTATGCTGAGACCCAGTACTTC	CASSQEGSDRWLAGYAETQYF
TRBD2	.	TRBJ2-3	TRBV7-9	TGTGCCAGCAGCTTAGGCAGACTAGCGGGGGCCTCAGATACGCAGTATTTT	CASSLGRLAGASDTQYF
TRBD2	.	TRBJ2-7	TRBV5-1	TGCGCCAGCAGCGCCCGTCGGGGGGGGGCGGACGAGCAGTACTTC	CASSARRGGADEQYF
TRBD1	.	TRBJ1-5	TRBV6-2/TRBV6-3	TGTGCCAGCAGTTATGGGACAGGGGTTAATCAGCCCCAGCATTTT	CASSYGTGVNQPQHF
TRBD2	.	TRBJ2-1	TRBV4-3	TGCGCCAGCAGCCAAGAGGGACTAGCGGGGATCTCCTACAATGAGCAGTTCTTC	CASSQEGLAGISYNEQFF
.	once	TRBJ2-6	TRBV11-3	TGTGCCAGCAGCTTCCCGGACAGACCCGACAGCTCTGGGGCCAACGTCCTGACTTTC	CASSFPDRPDSSGANVLTF
.	.	TRBJ2-5	TRBV7-7	TGTGCCAGCAGCCGGACTATTCTCCCCCAAGAGACCCAGTACTTC	CASSRTILPQETQYF
.	.	TRBJ2-7	TRBV18	TGTGCCAGCTCACCCCGGGACAACGACTACGAGCAGTACTTC	CASSPRDNDYEQYF
.	.	TRBJ2-6	TRBV2	TGTGCCAGCAGTAGGACAGAGACCATACTCTCCTCTGGGGCCAACGTCCTGACTTTC	CASSRTETILSSGANVLTF
TRBD2	.	TRBJ2-5	TRBV10-2	TGCGCCAGCGCGGGACTAGCGGGGGTCCAAGAGACCCAGTACTTC	CASAGLAGVQETQYF
.	.	TRBJ2-7	TRBV19	TGTGCCAGTAGTTTAAGTAGAGACATCTACGAGCAGTACTTC	CASSLSRDIYEQYF
.	.	TRBJ1-5	TRBV28	TGTGCCAGCAGTTCCCTGGGGGTTCGGGAGCAGCCCCAGCATTTT	CASSSLGVREQPQHF
.	.	TRBJ1-6	TRBV7-9	TGTGCCGTTAAAACAGGGAATAATTCACCCCTCCACTTT	CAVKTGNNSPLHF
.	.	TRBJ1-2	TRBV11-2	TGTGCCAGCAGCTACGGTCACGGCTATGGCTACACCTTC	CASSYGHGYGYTF
.	.	TRBJ1-1	TRBV4-1	TGCGCCAGCAGCCAAGATTGGAGGACTGAAGCTTTCTTT	CASSQDWRTEAFF
TRBD1	.	TRBJ2-2	TRBV4-1	TGCGCCAGCAGCCAAGGACAGGGCGGAGCCGGGGAGCTGTTTTTT	CASSQGQGGAGELFF
TRBD1	.	TRBJ1-1	TRBV27	TGTGCCAGCAGTTTACTGACCCTCGACAGGGACCCGAACACTGAAGCTTTCTTT	CASSLLTLDRDPNTEAFF
.	.	TRBJ1-2	TRBV28	TGTGCCAGCAGTTTCCGCGGACAGACTAACTATGGCTACACCTTC	CASSFRGQTNYGYTF
TRBD1	.	TRBJ1-1	TRBV19	TGTGCCAGTAGGGACCCAGGGGGATCATATACTGAAGCTTTCTTT	CASRDPGGSYTEAFF
.	.	TRBJ1-1	TRBV21-1	TGTGCCAGGCGGGGCAGGGCCGTTGAAGCTTTCTTT	CARRGRAVEAFF
TRBD1	once	TRBJ2-6	TRBV7-6	TGTGCCAGCAGCTTATTTGGACAGGGGGCGTCTGGGGCCAACGTCCTGACTTTC	CASSLFGQGASGANVLTF
.	.	TRBJ2-2	TRBV30	TGTGCCTGGAGCTGGTCGCGGACCGGGGAGCTGTTTTTT	CAWSWSRTGELFF
.	.	TRBJ2-6	TRBV2	TGTGCCAGCAGTACTCAGGGGTCTGGGGCCAACGTCCTGACTTTC	CASSTQGSGANVLTF
TRBD2	.	TRBJ2-3	TRBV6-4	TGTGCCAGCACCCCCTCCGGGGGGTCGACAGATACGCAGTATTTT	CASTPSGGSTDTQYF
TRBD2	few	TRBJ2-5	TRBV10-2	TGCGCCAGCACCCTTTCTAGCGGGGAGACCCAGTACTTC	CASTLSSGETQYF
TRBD2	.	TRBJ2-5	TRBV19	TGTGCCAGTCGCACTAGCGGGGGAGCCCAAGAGACCCAGTACTTC	CASRTSGGAQETQYF
TRBD1	.	TRBJ1-5	TRBV28	TGTGCCAGCAGATCCGGGACAGGGGCAGATCAGCCCCAGCATTTT	CASRSGTGADQPQHF
.	many	TRBJ1-5	TRBV30	TGTGCCTGGAGTGACCGACAGCAGTTTAGCAATCAGCCCCAGCATTTT	CAWSDRQQFSNQPQHF
.	once	TRBJ2-7	TRBV4-1	TGCGCCAGCAGCCTCTCTCGACTCGGCGCCTACGAGCAGTACTTC	CASSLSRLGAYEQYF
TRBD1	.	TRBJ1-1	TRBV12-3/TRBV12-4	TGTGCCAGCAGTTTGGCGACAGGGAGGGAAGCTTTCTTT	CASSLATGREAFF
TRBD1	.	TRBJ1-5	TRBV7-9	TGTGCCAGCAGCTTAGCCGGGACAGACAATCAGCCCCAGCATTTT	CASSLAGTDNQPQHF
.	.	TRBJ1-1	TRBV7-2	TGTGCCAGCAGCTTAGGACAGGCTAACACTGAAGCTTTCTTT	CASSLGQANTEAFF
.	.	TRBJ1-1	TRBV5-5	TGTGCCAGCAGCTTGGCCCTAAGGAGTCAGAACACTGAAGCTTTCTTT	CASSLALRSQNTEAFF
.	.	TRBJ2-7	TRBV29-1	TGCAGCGTTGGCCCCCTAGACAGGCCCTACGAGCAGTACTTC	CSVGPLDRPYEQYF